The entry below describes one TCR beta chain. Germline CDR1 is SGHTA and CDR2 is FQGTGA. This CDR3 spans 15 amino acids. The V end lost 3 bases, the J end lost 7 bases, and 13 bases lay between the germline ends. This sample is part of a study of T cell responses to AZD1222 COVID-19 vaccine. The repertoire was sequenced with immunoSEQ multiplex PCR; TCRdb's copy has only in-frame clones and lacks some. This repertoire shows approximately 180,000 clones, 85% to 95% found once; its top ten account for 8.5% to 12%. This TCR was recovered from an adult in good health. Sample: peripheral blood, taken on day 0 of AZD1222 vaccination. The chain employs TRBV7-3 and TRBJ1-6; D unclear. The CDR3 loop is CASSFRGGKNSPLHF. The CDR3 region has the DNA TGTGCCAGCAGCTTCCGCGGCGGAAAAAATTCACCCCTCCACTTT.